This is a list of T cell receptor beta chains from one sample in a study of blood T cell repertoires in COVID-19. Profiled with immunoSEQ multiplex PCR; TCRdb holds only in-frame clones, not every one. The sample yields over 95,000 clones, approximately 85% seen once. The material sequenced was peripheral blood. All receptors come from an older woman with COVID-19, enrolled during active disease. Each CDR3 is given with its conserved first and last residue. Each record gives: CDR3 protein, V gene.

CDR3 protein: CASSRTGTGGYEQYF; V gene: TRBV4-2
CDR3 protein: CASSPATSGNTIYF; V gene: TRBV5-1
CDR3 protein: CASSSGPLLPQHF; V gene: TRBV19
CDR3 protein: CASSDGQESNYGYTF; V gene: TRBV25-1
CDR3 protein: CASSQRAIGSLYGYTF; V gene: TRBV4-1
CDR3 protein: CASSSRRGSGVADTQYF; V gene: TRBV7-9
CDR3 protein: CASSQVMQGTRSGELFF; V gene: TRBV4-1
CDR3 protein: CASSQDRIRQGSPLHF; V gene: TRBV4-1
CDR3 protein: CASHSVSAFF; V gene: TRBV2
CDR3 protein: CASSQYPRDIGGLDTQYF; V gene: TRBV4-3
CDR3 protein: CATSDFLGYNETQYF; V gene: TRBV24-1
CDR3 protein: CAIGSGFSGNTIYF; V gene: TRBV6-5
CDR3 protein: CASEESGTGNTIYF; V gene: TRBV6-5
CDR3 protein: CASSLDVAGELFF; V gene: TRBV11-3
CDR3 protein: CASSPGRPLGFYNEQFF; V gene: TRBV7-3
CDR3 protein: CAISESTGATSYGYTF; V gene: TRBV10-3
CDR3 protein: CASSSLSYDRDYGYTF; V gene: TRBV11-2
CDR3 protein: CASSSPTVVVYEQYF; V gene: TRBV11-2
CDR3 protein: CASSTPGAGGAYEQYF; V gene: TRBV19
CDR3 protein: CASSAHRGPGTEAFF; V gene: TRBV9
CDR3 protein: CASSTGTLSVYGYTF; V gene: TRBV7-9
CDR3 protein: CASSFSENYGYTF; V gene: TRBV5-4
CDR3 protein: CASSGPDYSNQPQHF; V gene: TRBV2
CDR3 protein: CASSVSQGSYEQYF; V gene: TRBV9
CDR3 protein: CASSHNQETQYF; V gene: TRBV7-9
CDR3 protein: CASSQEGADNQPQHF; V gene: TRBV3-1/TRBV3-2
CDR3 protein: CASSLGQEGQPQHF; V gene: TRBV5-6
CDR3 protein: CASSPRTGGFGYTF; V gene: TRBV14